Below, 2 T cell receptor beta chains from the same sample are listed, as sequenced in a study of T cell repertoires in cytomegalovirus infection (dated by TCRdb to between 2018 and 2021). Instrument on record: Illumina HiSeq 1500. The raw public data were reprocessed by TCRdb itself: fastp quality trimming at Q25, MiXCR clonotype calling, in-frame beta chains only. A single entry per CDR3 protein holds the most common genes and DNA from its merged rows. The sample table contains 680,000 or so distinct CDR3 sequences; only one count was recorded for roughly 33% of them. The top ten constitute around a sixth of the sample. The sample's treatment or condition label is to be understood as: in vitro stimulation with specific CMV peptide epitopes to enrich CMV-specific T cells. Their antigen targets remain unknown. The sequenced sample was cultured PBMCs, obtained from culture after CMV antigen stimulation. These receptors all stem from a human donor in good health (CMV status not recorded). Some clones in this sample may be carry-over from other donors' samples.

J is TRBJ1-2 and V is TRBV4-1; D unclear. The CDR3 runs to 15 residues. Germline-derived CDR1 and CDR2 are MGHRA and YSYEKL. Trimming left V 0 bases short and J 4 bases short, with 12 bases between. CDR3: CASSQESESPYGYTF. CDR3 DNA: TGCGCCAGCAGCCAAGAGTCCGAATCCCCCTATGGCTACACCTTC.

This clonotype was seen only a few times. V gene TRBV14 combines with J gene TRBJ2-1, with no clear D. Germline V CDR1 and CDR2: SGHDN, FVKESK. The V end was cut by 3 bases, the J end by 4 bases, with 4 bases between. The CDR3 loop spans 12 amino acids. CDR3 DNA: TGTGCCAGCAGCCATGAATACAATGAGCAGTTCTTC. Translated: CASSHEYNEQFF. Drawing the rest from reference TRBV14 and TRBJ2-1, the complete variable domain is EAGVTQFPSHSVIEKGQTVTLRCDPISGHDNLYWYRRVMGKEIKFLLHFVKESKQDESGMPNNRFLAERTGGTYSTLKVQPAELEDSGVYFCASSHEYNEQFFGPGTRLTVL.